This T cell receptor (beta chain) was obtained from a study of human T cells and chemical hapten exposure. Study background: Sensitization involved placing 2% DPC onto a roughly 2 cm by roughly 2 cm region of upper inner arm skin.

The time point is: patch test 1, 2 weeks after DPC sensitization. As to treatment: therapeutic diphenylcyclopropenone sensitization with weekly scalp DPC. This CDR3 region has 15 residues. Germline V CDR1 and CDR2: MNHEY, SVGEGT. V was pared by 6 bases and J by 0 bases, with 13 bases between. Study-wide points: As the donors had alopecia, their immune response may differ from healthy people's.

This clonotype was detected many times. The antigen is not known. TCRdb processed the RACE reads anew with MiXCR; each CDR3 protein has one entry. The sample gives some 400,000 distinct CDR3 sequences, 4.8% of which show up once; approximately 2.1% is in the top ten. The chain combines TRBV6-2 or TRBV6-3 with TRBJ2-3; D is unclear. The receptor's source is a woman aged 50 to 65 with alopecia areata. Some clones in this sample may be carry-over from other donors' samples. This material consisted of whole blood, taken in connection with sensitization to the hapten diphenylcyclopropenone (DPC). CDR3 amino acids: CASSPPSASTDTQYF. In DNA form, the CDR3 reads TGTGCCAGCAGCCCCCCGTCGGCAAGCACAGATACGCAGTATTTT.